What follows is one TCR beta chain and its context. The target antigen is unknown. This sample was included in a study of cytomegalovirus exposure and HLA in healthy donors. Study background: Clustering assigned 70% to 90% of the approximately 430 genotyped donors to the Caucasian-associated ancestry cluster.

The CDR3 spans 13 residues. The germline V gene has CDR1 MNHEY and CDR2 SMNVEV (reference sequence). V was clipped by 6 bases and J by 3 bases, with 9 bases between them. Study-wide results and limits: Rare sequences made up most TCRs, while some public TCRs were found in many donors.

Both 60 Vbeta primers and 13 Jbeta primers went into the PCR. Measured with immunoSEQ multiplex PCR; TCRdb has only the in-frame clones, and not every one. Counted here are about 110,000 clones, approximately 80% occurring once; the ten biggest clones make up 2.5% to 3%. The V call is TRBV27, the J call TRBJ2-1; perhaps TRBD2 as D (5 bases). The specimen was PBMCs. The TCR comes from an older woman in good health and CMV-seropositive. CDR3: CASSPGFYNEQFF. The CDR3 DNA is TGTGCCAGCAGCCCGGGATTCTACAATGAGCAGTTCTTC.